The rows below give T cell receptor beta chains drawn from one sample of a study of circulating CD8 cells and anti-PD-1 response in melanoma. In TCRdb, the reads were re-called with MiXCR into one record per CDR3 protein. The sample has fewer than 400 distinct CDR3 sequences, 12% seen once. This specimen consisted of CD8+ T cells from PBMCs, obtained at baseline or after one month of anti-PD-1 therapy (not recorded which). The source of these receptors is a human donor with melanoma. The donor label of this sample is uncertain. Some clones in this sample may be carry-over from other donors' samples. CDR3s include the opening cysteine and the closing phenylalanine or tryptophan. The D gene is left open where the match is weak. Clone size is shown for a subset of rows, as once, few, many or a class of expanded clone.

clone size	J gene	D gene	V gene	CDR3 DNA	CDR3 protein
hyperexpanded	TRBJ1-2	.	TRBV5-5	TGTGCCAGCAGCCGCGGGACGCACACTATGGAAAGCTACACCTTC	CASSRGTHTMESYTF
few	TRBJ2-7	TRBD1	TRBV12-3/TRBV12-4	TGTGCCAGCAGTGGGGACCGGGACAGGCATTCCTACGAGCAGTACTTC	CASSGDRDRHSYEQYF
large	TRBJ2-1	.	TRBV20-1	TGCAGTGCTAGAGATATTGGGAAGGGGGATTACAATGAGCAGTTCTTC	CSARDIGKGDYNEQFF
medium-sized	TRBJ2-3	.	TRBV6-4	TGTGCCAGCAGTGAGAGGGGCGGCACAGATACGCAGTATTTT	CASSERGGTDTQYF
.	TRBJ2-5	.	TRBV19	TGTGCCAGTAGTGGCTACGGACGCTCGGACCAAGAGACCCAGTACTTC	CASSGYGRSDQETQYF
.	TRBJ2-2	.	TRBV9	TGTGCCAGCAGCGTGGCCAGCGGTGGCGGGGAGCTGTTTTTT	CASSVASGGGELFF
.	TRBJ1-5	.	TRBV9	TGTGCCAGCAGCGTAGCAGGGTTAATCGATCAGCCCCAGCATTTT	CASSVAGLIDQPQHF
medium-sized	TRBJ2-3	.	TRBV5-1	TGCGCCAGCAGCTTAGGAGGAGATACGCAGTATTTT	CASSLGGDTQYF
.	TRBJ1-2	.	TRBV28	TGTGCCAGCAGTTTAAGCAACAGGGTGGCGGTGGGCTACACCTTC	CASSLSNRVAVGYTF
large	TRBJ2-2	.	TRBV20-1	TGCAGTGCCCGGGCCGGGGCAGAAACCGGGGAGCTGTTTTTT	CSARAGAETGELFF
medium-sized	TRBJ1-6	.	TRBV11-2	TGTGCCAGCAGCTTAGATCCCCAACCGAGGATCTCACCCCTCCACTTT	CASSLDPQPRISPLHF
few	TRBJ2-1	TRBD2	TRBV7-3	TGTGCCAGCAGCCCTAGCGGGGGCTACAATGAGCAGTTCTTC	CASSPSGGYNEQFF
few	TRBJ2-3	.	TRBV27	TGTGCCAGCAGTACGACCCCCCCCAGCACAGATACGCAGTATTTT	CASSTTPPSTDTQYF
few	TRBJ2-3	.	TRBV5-5	TGTGCCAGCAGCCGCTGGACTGGAAGCACAGATACGCAGTATTTT	CASSRWTGSTDTQYF
few	TRBJ2-5	.	TRBV27	TGTGCCAGCAGAGGACAGCAAGAGACCCAGTACTTC	CASRGQQETQYF
medium-sized	TRBJ2-1	.	TRBV25-1	TGTGCCAGCAACGGAGGCAATGAGCAGTTCTTC	CASNGGNEQFF
few	TRBJ2-3	.	TRBV2	TGTGCCAGCACCCTACCTAGCACAGATACGCAGTATTTT	CASTLPSTDTQYF
large	TRBJ2-1	TRBD1	TRBV24-1	TGTGCCACTACGTCAACAGGGGAGCTGTTCTTC	CATTSTGELFF
medium-sized	TRBJ2-7	.	TRBV19	TGTGCCAGTAGTATCCGGCTGGGAAAGGGTGGATACGAGCAGTACTTC	CASSIRLGKGGYEQYF
few	TRBJ2-6	TRBD1	TRBV2	TGTGCCAGGGGACTACCGGGACAGGGAATGTCTGGGGCCAACGCCCTGACTTTC	CARGLPGQGMSGANALTF
medium-sized	TRBJ2-7	.	TRBV4-1	TGCGCCAGCAGCCAGAGTCGAGGGTTCTCCTACGAGCAGTACTTC	CASSQSRGFSYEQYF
large	TRBJ2-1	TRBD1	TRBV11-2	TGTGCCAGCAGGACAGGGGGATACAATGAGCAGTTCTTC	CASRTGGYNEQFF
large	TRBJ2-2	.	TRBV28	TGTGCCAGCAGTTTTGTTCGGGGGCGGAACACCGGGGAGCTGTTTTTT	CASSFVRGRNTGELFF
medium-sized	TRBJ1-1	.	TRBV18	TGTGCCAGCTCATCCGTAGGGCGTCGCGATGAAGCTTTCTTT	CASSSVGRRDEAFF
large	TRBJ2-7	.	TRBV20-1	TGCAGTGCTAGTAAGGGACCTATATCCTACGAGCAGTACTTC	CSASKGPISYEQYF
.	TRBJ1-3	.	TRBV20-1	TGCAGTGCTAGAGACTTCGACTCTGGAAACACCATATATTTT	CSARDFDSGNTIYF
medium-sized	TRBJ1-1	.	TRBV6-2/TRBV6-3	TGTGCCAGCAGTTACTCGATCGGAGAAGCTTTCTTT	CASSYSIGEAFF
large	TRBJ2-1	TRBD2	TRBV20-1	TGCAGTGCTGGACTAGCGGGAGAATCCGATGAGCAGTTCTTC	CSAGLAGESDEQFF
medium-sized	TRBJ2-3	.	TRBV4-3	TGCGCCAGCAGCCAAGACCCGGGGGATACGCAGTATTTT	CASSQDPGDTQYF
medium-sized	TRBJ2-7	TRBD1	TRBV20-1	TGCAGTGCTCAGGAGGGGACAGGGCGAATCTTAGAGCAGTACTTC	CSAQEGTGRILEQYF
large	TRBJ1-6	.	TRBV23-1	TGCGCCAGCAGTCAATCTGCAGGGCACTTAGATAATTCACCCCTCCACTTT	CASSQSAGHLDNSPLHF
.	TRBJ2-1	.	TRBV20-1	TGCAGTGCTAGAGATCTAGATCTACCCCCCAATGAGCAGTTCTTC	CSARDLDLPPNEQFF
hyperexpanded	TRBJ2-7	.	TRBV6-2/TRBV6-3	TGTGCCACAGCAACATCGGGGTTATTCGAGCAGTACTTC	CATATSGLFEQYF
.	TRBJ2-7	TRBD1	TRBV5-6	TGTGCCAGCAGCTTGGGGCCAGGGGGAGTCAACGAGCAGTACTTC	CASSLGPGGVNEQYF
hyperexpanded	TRBJ2-1	TRBD2	TRBV4-2	TGTGCCAGCAGCCCGGGACTAGCGGAGTACAATGAGCAGTTCTTC	CASSPGLAEYNEQFF
.	TRBJ2-1	.	TRBV7-9	TGTGCCAGCAGCTTAGCTAGCTCGAATGAGCAGTTCTTC	CASSLASSNEQFF
medium-sized	TRBJ2-7	.	TRBV12-3/TRBV12-4	TGTGCCAGCAGTTTAATGGGGGCCTACGAGCAGTACTTC	CASSLMGAYEQYF
few	TRBJ2-1	.	TRBV19	TGTGCCAGTAGTATTTCTGGGGGGAATGAGCAGTTCTTC	CASSISGGNEQFF
.	TRBJ2-3	TRBD1	TRBV9	TGTGCCAGCAGCACCGAGGACAGGAAAAGACCGAGCACGCAGTATTTT	CASSTEDRKRPSTQYF
medium-sized	TRBJ2-5	.	TRBV5-6	TGTGCCAGCAGCTTGTTAGAGTCAGGGCGAAACCAAGAGACCCAGTACTTC	CASSLLESGRNQETQYF
few	TRBJ1-5	.	TRBV18	TGTGCCAGCTCACCACCGTTGGCCCCAGTGCCGCCCCAGCATTTT	CASSPPLAPVPPQHF
.	TRBJ2-7	.	TRBV5-4	TGTGCCAGCAGCTTGGGGGGAAGCGAGCAGTACTTC	CASSLGGSEQYF
.	TRBJ2-7	TRBD2	TRBV28	TGTGCCAGCAGCCTGATCGGGGGGGACGAGCAGTACTTC	CASSLIGGDEQYF
few	TRBJ1-2	.	TRBV4-3	TGCGCCAGCAGCCAAGGTCGTGGAGCTAACTATGGCTACACCTTC	CASSQGRGANYGYTF
medium-sized	TRBJ1-3	.	TRBV19	TGTGCTCAGAATCAGGGAAACACCATATATTTT	CAQNQGNTIYF
large	TRBJ2-3	TRBD2	TRBV11-2	TGTGCCAGCAGCCGGACTAGCGGTAGCACAGATACGCAGTATTTT	CASSRTSGSTDTQYF
medium-sized	TRBJ1-1	.	TRBV7-2	TGTGCCAGCAGCTTAGAGGGCTTAGGCACTGAAGCTTTCTTT	CASSLEGLGTEAFF
medium-sized	TRBJ1-2	TRBD1	TRBV20-1	TGCAGTGCTCGCCCCGGACAGGACCTCTATGGCTACACCTTC	CSARPGQDLYGYTF
medium-sized	TRBJ2-2	.	TRBV19	TGTGCCAGTAGTGTGACTAGTCTTGCCGGGGAGCTGTTTTTT	CASSVTSLAGELFF
large	TRBJ2-1	TRBD2	TRBV30	TGTGCCTGGACCGGGACTAGCGGGAGAGGGCCCATTCGAGATGAGCAGTTCTTC	CAWTGTSGRGPIRDEQFF
few	TRBJ1-1	.	TRBV12-3/TRBV12-4	TGTGCCAGCAGTTTCGGGGGCGGGAACACTGAAGCTTTCTTT	CASSFGGGNTEAFF
few	TRBJ2-3	.	TRBV7-2	TGTGCCAGCAGCTTAAATCTCGGTACGCAGTATTTT	CASSLNLGTQYF
large	TRBJ2-1	TRBD1	TRBV5-5	TGTGCCAGTAGTGCCCCAGGGGGCACCAACAATGAGCAGTTCTTC	CASSAPGGTNNEQFF
.	TRBJ2-7	TRBD1	TRBV7-9	TGTGCCAGCAGCTTAGCATCTTCCGGCAGGGGGTCCTACGAGCAGTACTTC	CASSLASSGRGSYEQYF
few	TRBJ2-1	TRBD1	TRBV12-3/TRBV12-4	TGTGCCAGCAGTCCGGGACAGGGTGACATCAATGAGCAGATCTTC	CASSPGQGDINEQIF